This entry concerns a single TCR beta chain. The antigen is undetermined. Germline V gene sequence: CDR1 SGHTA, CDR2 FQGNSA. The CDR3 sequence is 13 residues long. V lost 5 bases to trimming and J lost 4 bases, with 11 bases between them. Generated by immunoSEQ multiplex PCR, the TCRdb table keeps only in-frame clones and is missing some. This table holds fewer than 650,000 clones, around three quarters found once. This sample is part of a study of shared clonotypes between healthy human individuals. Regarding the study as a whole: Only blood samples were collected, and tissue repertoires likely differ. Clonotype sharing among donors, it was expected, would be affected by sequencing depth.

Recent vaccinations or acute infections were absent in the healthy HIV-negative adult donors. This sequence joins TRBV7-2 and TRBJ2-5, with a tentative D call TRBD2 (5 bases). This TCR was recovered from a woman aged 40 to 50 in good health. Some clones in this sample may be carry-over from other donors' samples. The sample was PBMCs. As DNA, the CDR3 is TGTGCCAGCAGCACTAGACGTAGAGAGACCCAGTACTTC. Protein sequence: CASSTRRRETQYF.